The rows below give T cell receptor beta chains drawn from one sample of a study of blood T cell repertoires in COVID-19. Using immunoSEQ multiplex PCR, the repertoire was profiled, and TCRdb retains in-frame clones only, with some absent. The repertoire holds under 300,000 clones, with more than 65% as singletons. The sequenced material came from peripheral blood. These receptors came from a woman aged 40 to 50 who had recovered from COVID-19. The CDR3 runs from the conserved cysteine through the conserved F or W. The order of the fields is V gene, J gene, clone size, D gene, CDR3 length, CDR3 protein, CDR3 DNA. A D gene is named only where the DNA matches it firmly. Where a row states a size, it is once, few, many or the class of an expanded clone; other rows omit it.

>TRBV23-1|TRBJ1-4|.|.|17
CASSQSRGGVEGEKLFF
TGCGCCAGCAGTCAATCCCGAGGGGGGGTCGAGGGGGAAAAACTGTTTTTT
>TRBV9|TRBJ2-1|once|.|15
CASSVGGGMGNEQFF
TGTGCCAGCAGCGTTGGAGGGGGCATGGGCAATGAGCAGTTCTTC
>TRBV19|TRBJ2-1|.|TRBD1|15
CASSIGTGVYNEQFF
TGTGCCAGTAGTATAGGGACAGGGGTTTACAATGAGCAGTTCTTC
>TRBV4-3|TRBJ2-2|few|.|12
CASSHTVGELFF
TGCGCCAGCAGCCACACTGTCGGGGAGCTGTTTTTT
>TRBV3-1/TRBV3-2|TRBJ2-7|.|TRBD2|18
CASTRAPLAGGVTYEQYF
TGTGCCAGCACTCGGGCACCACTCGCGGGGGGCGTCACCTACGAGCAGTACTTC
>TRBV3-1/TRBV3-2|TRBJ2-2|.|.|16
CASSLRQGPNTGELFF
TGTGCCAGCAGCCTCCGTCAGGGCCCGAACACCGGGGAGCTGTTTTTT
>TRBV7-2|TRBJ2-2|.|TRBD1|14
CATTWTGNTGELFF
TGTGCCACCACCTGGACAGGGAACACCGGGGAGCTGTTTTTT
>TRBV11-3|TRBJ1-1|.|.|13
CASSLAEDTEAFF
TGTGCCAGCAGCTTAGCGGAGGACACTGAAGCTTTCTTT
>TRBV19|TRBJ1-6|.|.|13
CASKGTPYSPLHF
TGTGCCAGTAAGGGGACACCGTATTCACCCCTCCACTTT
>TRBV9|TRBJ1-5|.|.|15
CASSVAAGFGQPQHF
TGTGCCAGCAGCGTAGCCGCAGGGTTCGGTCAGCCCCAGCATTTT
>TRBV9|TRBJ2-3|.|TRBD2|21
CASSVDLPGGALQGGTDTQYF
TGTGCCAGCAGCGTAGATTTGCCGGGGGGGGCCTTACAGGGAGGCACAGATACGCAGTATTTT
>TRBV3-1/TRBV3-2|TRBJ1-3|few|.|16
CASSQDRAVTGNTIYF
TGTGCCAGCAGCCAAGATCGAGCTGTTACTGGAAACACCATATATTTT
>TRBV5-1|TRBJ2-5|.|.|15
CASSPFASQGETQYF
TGCGCCAGCAGCCCCTTCGCCTCCCAGGGAGAGACCCAGTACTTC
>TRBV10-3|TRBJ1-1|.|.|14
CAISFSPRETEAFF
TGTGCCATCAGTTTTTCTCCTCGGGAAACTGAAGCTTTCTTT
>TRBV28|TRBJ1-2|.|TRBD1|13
CARAGQGSYGYTF
TGTGCCAGGGCGGGACAGGGGAGCTATGGCTACACCTTC
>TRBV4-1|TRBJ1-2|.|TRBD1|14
CASSWDRGSYGYTF
TGCGCCAGCAGCTGGGACAGGGGTAGCTATGGCTACACCTTC